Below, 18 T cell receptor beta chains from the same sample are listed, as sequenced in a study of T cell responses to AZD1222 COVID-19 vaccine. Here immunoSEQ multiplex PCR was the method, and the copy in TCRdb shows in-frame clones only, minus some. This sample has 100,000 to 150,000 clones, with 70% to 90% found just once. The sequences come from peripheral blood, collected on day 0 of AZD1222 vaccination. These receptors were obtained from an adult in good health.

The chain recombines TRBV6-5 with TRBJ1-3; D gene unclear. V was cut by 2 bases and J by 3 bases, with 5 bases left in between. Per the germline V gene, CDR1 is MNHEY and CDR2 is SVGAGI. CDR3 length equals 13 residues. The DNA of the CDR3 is TGTGCCAGCAGTTACGGGTTTGGAAACACCATATATTTT. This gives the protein CASSYGFGNTIYF.

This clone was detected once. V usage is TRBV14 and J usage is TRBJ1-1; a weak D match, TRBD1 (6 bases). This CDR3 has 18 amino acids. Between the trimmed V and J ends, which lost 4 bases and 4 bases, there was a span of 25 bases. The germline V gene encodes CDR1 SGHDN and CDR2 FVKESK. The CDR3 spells CASSLRLISTGESTEAFF. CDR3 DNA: TGTGCCAGCAGCCTACGCCTCATCTCGACAGGTGAGAGCACTGAAGCTTTCTTT.

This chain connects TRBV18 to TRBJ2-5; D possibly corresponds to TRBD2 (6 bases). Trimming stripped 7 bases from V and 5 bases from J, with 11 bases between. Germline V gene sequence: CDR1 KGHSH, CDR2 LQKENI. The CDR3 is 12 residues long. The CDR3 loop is CASWAGLETQYF. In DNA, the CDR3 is TGTGCCAGCTGGGCGGGATTGGAGACCCAGTACTTC.

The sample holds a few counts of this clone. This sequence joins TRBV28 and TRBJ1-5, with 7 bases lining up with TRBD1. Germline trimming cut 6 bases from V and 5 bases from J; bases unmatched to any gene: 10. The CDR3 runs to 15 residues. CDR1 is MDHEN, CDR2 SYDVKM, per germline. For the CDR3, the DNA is TGTGCCAGCAGGTCGGACAGGACCTCTCATCAGCCCCAGCATTTT. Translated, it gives CASRSDRTSHQPQHF.

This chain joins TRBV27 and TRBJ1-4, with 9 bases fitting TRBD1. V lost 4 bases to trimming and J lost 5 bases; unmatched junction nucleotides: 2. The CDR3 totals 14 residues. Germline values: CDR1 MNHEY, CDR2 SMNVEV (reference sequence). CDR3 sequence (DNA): TGTGCCAGCAGTTGGGGGACAGGGAATGAAAAACTGTTTTTT. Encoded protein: CASSWGTGNEKLFF.

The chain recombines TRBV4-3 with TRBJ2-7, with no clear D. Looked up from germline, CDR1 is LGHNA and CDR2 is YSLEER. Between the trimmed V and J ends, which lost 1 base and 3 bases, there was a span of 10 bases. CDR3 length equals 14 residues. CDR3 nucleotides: TGCGCCAGCAGCCAAGCTAACGGTAACTACGAGCAGTACTTC. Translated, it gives CASSQANGNYEQYF.

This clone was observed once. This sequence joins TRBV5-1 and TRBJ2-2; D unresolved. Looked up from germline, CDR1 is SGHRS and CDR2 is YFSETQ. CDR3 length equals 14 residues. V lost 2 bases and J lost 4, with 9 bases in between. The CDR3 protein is CASSFSAGTGELFF. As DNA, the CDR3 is TGCGCCAGCAGCTTCTCCGCAGGCACCGGGGAGCTGTTTTTT. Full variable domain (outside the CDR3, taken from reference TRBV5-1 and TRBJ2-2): KAGVTQTPRYLIKTRGQQVTLSCSPISGHRSVSWYQQTPGQGLQFLFEYFSETQRNKGNFPGRFSGRQFSNSRSEMNVSTLELGDSALYLCASSFSAGTGELFFGEGSRLTVL.

The CDR3 sequence is CASKSANTGELFF. CDR3 nucleotides: TGTGCCAGCAAGAGCGCGAACACCGGGGAGCTGTTTTTT. The V call is TRBV25-1, the J call TRBJ2-2; D gene uncertain. Germline V CDR1 and CDR2: MGHDK, SYGVNS. The CDR3 contains 13 residues. V lost 7 bases to trimming and J lost 0 bases, with 6 bases between them.

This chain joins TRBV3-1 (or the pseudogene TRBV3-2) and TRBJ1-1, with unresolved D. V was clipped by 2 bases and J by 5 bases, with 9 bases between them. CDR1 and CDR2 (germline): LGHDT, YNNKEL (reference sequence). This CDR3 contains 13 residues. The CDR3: CASSQRGRTEAFF. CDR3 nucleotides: TGTGCCAGCAGCCAAAGAGGTAGAACTGAAGCTTTCTTT.

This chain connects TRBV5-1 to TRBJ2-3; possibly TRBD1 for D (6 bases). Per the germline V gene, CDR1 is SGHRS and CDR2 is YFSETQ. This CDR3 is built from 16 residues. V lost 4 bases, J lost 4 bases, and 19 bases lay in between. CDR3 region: CASSIGQRGSADTQYF. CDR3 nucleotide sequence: TGCGCCAGCAGCATCGGACAGAGAGGATCGGCAGATACGCAGTATTTT.

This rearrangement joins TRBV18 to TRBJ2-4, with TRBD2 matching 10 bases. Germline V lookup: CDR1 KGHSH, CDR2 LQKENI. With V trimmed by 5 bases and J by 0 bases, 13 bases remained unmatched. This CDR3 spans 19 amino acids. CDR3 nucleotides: TGTGCCAGCTCAGCTAGCGGGGGCCTTGGGGGGAAAGCCAAAAACATTCAGTACTTC. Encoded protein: CASSASGGLGGKAKNIQYF.

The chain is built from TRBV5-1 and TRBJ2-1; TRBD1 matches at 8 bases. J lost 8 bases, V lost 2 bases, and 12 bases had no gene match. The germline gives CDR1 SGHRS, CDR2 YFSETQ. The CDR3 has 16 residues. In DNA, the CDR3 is TGCGCCAGCAGCTTTCTGGCGTCAGGGGGCAGGGATGAGCAGTTCTTC. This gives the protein CASSFLASGGRDEQFF.

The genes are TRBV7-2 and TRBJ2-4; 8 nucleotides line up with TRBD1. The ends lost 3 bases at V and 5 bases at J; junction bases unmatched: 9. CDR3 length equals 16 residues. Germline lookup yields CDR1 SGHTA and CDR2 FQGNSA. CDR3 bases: TGTGCCAGCAGCTTCATCAGGGGGCGAGGGGAAAACATTCAGTACTTC. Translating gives CASSFIRGRGENIQYF.

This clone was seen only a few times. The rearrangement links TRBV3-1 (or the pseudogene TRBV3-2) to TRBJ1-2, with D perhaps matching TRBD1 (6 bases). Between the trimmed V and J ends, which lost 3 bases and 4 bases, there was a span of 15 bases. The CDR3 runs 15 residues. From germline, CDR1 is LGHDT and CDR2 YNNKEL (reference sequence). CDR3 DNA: TGTGCCAGCAGCCACTCACAGGGAGGCGGCTATGGCTACACCTTC. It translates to CASSHSQGGGYGYTF.

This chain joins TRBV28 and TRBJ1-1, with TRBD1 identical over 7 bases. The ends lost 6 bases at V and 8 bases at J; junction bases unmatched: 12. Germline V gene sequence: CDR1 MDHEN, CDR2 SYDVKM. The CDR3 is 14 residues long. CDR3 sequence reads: CASSPTGAWVEAFF. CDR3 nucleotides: TGTGCCAGCAGCCCAACAGGGGCTTGGGTAGAAGCTTTCTTT. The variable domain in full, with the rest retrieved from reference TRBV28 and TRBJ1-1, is DVKVTQSSRYLVKRTGEKVFLECVQDMDHENMFWYRQDPGLGLRLIYFSYDVKMKEKGDIPEGYSVSREKKERFSLILESASTNQTSMYLCASSPTGAWVEAFFGQGTRLTVV.

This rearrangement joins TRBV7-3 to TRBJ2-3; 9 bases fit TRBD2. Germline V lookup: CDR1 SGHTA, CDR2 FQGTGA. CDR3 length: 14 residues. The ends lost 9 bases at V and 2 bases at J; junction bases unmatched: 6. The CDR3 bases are TGTGCCAGGGCTAGCGGGGCTCTCACAGATACGCAGTATTTT. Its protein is CARASGALTDTQYF.

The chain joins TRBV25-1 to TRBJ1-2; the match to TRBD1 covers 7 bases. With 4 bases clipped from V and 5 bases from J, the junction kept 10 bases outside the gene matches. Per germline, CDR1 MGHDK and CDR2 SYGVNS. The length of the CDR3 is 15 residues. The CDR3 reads CASSARAGGWYGYTF. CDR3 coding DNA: TGTGCCAGCAGTGCCCGCGCAGGGGGTTGGTATGGCTACACCTTC.

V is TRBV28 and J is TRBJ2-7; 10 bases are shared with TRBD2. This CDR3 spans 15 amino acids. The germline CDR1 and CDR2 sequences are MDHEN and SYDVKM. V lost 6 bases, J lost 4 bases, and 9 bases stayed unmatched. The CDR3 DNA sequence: TGTGCCAGCAGCCCAGGACTAGCGGAGTTATACGAGCAGTACTTC. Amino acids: CASSPGLAELYEQYF.